A few counts support the clone carrying this T cell receptor beta chain. The J segment lost 9 bases and the V segment lost 4 bases, leaving 6 bases of the junction unmatched. There are 14 residues in the CDR3. Germline V gene lookup returns CDR1 SGDLS and CDR2 YYNGEE. The data were obtained in a study of human T cells and chemical hapten exposure. Time point: patch test 1, 2 weeks after DPC sensitization. Treatment denoted: therapeutic diphenylcyclopropenone sensitization with weekly scalp DPC. Unfractionated whole blood was the source of the extracted total RNA. TCRdb reprocessed the RACE reads via MiXCR and lists one record per CDR3 protein. The data show about 60,000 distinct CDR3 sequences, about 9% seen once.

This chain joins TRBV9 and TRBJ1-6; the match to TRBD1 covers 8 bases. This specimen consisted of whole blood, obtained in connection with sensitization to the hapten diphenylcyclopropenone (DPC). This TCR was sampled from a woman aged 40 to 55 with alopecia areata. Some clones in this sample may be carry-over from other donors' samples. The CDR3 region is CASSYGQGGSPLHF. The CDR3 DNA reads as TGTGCCAGCAGCTACGGACAGGGAGGTTCACCCCTCCACTTT. Complete variable domain (other parts from reference TRBV9 and TRBJ1-6): DSGVTQTPKHLITATGQRVTLRCSPRSGDLSVYWYQQSLDQGLQFLIQYYNGEERAKGNILERFSAQQFPDLHSELNLSSLELGDSALYFCASSYGQGGSPLHFGNGTRLTVT.